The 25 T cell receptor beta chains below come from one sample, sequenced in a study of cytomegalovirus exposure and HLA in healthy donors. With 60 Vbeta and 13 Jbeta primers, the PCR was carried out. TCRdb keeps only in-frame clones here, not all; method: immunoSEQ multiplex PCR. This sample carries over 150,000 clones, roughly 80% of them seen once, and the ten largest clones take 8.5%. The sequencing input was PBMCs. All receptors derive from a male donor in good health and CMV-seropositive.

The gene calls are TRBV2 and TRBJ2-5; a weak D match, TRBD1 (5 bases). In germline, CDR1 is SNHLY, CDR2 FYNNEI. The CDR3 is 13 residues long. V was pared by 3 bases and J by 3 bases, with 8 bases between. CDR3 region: CASSETAKETQYF. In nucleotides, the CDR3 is TGTGCCAGCAGTGAGACAGCTAAAGAGACCCAGTACTTC.

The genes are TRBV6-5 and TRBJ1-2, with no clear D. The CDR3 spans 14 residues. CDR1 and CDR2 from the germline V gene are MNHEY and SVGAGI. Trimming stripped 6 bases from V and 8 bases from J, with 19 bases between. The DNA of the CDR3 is TGTGCCAGCAGGGACCTCATTCGCGGAGGGGGCTACACCTTC. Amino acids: CASRDLIRGGGYTF.

CDR3 loop: CASNGQGAHTQYF. CDR3 nucleotide sequence: TGTGCCAGCAACGGACAGGGGGCACATACGCAGTATTTT. The V and J genes are TRBV6-5 and TRBJ2-3; 11 bases map to TRBD1. The CDR3 loop spans 13 amino acids. V was clipped by 7 bases and J by 7 bases; unmatched bases: 4. Germline V gene data show CDR1 as MNHEY and CDR2 as SVGAGI.

The CDR3, as DNA: TGTGCTTCAGGGGCAGCACAAGAGACCCAGTACTTC. Protein: CASGAAQETQYF. V usage is TRBV11-2 and J usage is TRBJ2-5; the D gene is possibly TRBD1 (6 bases). The germline V gene has CDR1 SGHAT and CDR2 FQNNGV. The CDR3 covers 12 residues. Full variable domain (remainder filled in from reference TRBV11-2 and TRBJ2-5): EAGVAQSPRYKIIEKRQSVAFWCNPISGHATLYWYQQILGQGPKLLIQFQNNGVVDDSQLPKDRFSAERLKGVDSTLKIQPAKLEDSAVYLCASGAAQETQYFGPGTRLLVL.

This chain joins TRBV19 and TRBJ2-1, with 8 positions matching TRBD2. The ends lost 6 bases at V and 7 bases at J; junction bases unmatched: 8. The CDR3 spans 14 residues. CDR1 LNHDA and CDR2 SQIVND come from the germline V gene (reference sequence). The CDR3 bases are TGTGCCAGTAGGACGGGGGGGCTGGGGAATGAGCAGTTCTTC. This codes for CASRTGGLGNEQFF.

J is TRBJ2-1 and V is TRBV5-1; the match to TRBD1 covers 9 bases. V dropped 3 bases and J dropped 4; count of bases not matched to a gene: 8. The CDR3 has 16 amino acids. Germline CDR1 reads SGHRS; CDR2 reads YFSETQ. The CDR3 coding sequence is TGCGCCAGCAGCTCCACTACCGGGACAGGGTACAATGAGCAGTTCTTC. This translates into CASSSTTGTGYNEQFF. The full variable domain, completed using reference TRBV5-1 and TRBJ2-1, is KAGVTQTPRYLIKTRGQQVTLSCSPISGHRSVSWYQQTPGQGLQFLFEYFSETQRNKGNFPGRFSGRQFSNSRSEMNVSTLELGDSALYLCASSSTTGTGYNEQFFGPGTRLTVL.

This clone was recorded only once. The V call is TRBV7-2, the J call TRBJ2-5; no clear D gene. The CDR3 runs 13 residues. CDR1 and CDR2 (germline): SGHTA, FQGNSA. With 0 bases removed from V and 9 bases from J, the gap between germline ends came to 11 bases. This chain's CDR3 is CASSLATWQAQYF. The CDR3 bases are TGTGCCAGCAGCTTAGCGACGTGGCAGGCCCAGTACTTC.

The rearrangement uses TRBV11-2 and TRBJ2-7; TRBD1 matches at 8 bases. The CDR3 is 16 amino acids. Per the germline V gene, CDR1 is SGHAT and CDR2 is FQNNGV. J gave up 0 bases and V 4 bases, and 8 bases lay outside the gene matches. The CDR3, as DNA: TGTGCCAGCAGCTCTCCCCGGGACAGGAGCTCCTACGAGCAGTACTTC. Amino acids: CASSSPRDRSSYEQYF.

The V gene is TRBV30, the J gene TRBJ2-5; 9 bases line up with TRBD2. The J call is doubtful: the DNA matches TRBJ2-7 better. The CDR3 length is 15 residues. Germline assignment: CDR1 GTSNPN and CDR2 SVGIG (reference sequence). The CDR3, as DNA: TGTGCCTGGAGTGCCCCGGGACTAGCTTTCTACGAGCAGTACTTC. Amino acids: CAWSAPGLAFYEQYF.

The CDR3 loop reads CASSIWGRNTEAFF. The CDR3 DNA follows: TGTGCCAGTAGTATATGGGGCCGGAACACTGAAGCTTTCTTT. The rearrangement uses TRBV19 and TRBJ1-1; weak D call: TRBD1 (5 bases). Germline CDR1 reads LNHDA; CDR2 reads SQIVND (reference sequence). V lost 2 bases to trimming and J lost 1 base, with 8 bases between them. The CDR3 totals 14 residues.

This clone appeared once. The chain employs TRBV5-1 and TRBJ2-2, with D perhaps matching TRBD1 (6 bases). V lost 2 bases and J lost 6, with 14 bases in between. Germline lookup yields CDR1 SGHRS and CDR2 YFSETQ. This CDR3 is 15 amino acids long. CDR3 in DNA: TGCGCCAGCAGCTTCCTTGGGGGCGTCGCCGGGGAGCTGTTTTTT. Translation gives CASSFLGGVAGELFF.

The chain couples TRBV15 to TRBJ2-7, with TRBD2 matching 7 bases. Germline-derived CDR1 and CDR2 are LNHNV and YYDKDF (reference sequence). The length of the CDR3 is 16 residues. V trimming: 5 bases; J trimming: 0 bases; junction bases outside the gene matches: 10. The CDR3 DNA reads TGTGCCACCAGCGAAGGGGAGGGGCCGAGCTCCTACGAGCAGTACTTC. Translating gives CATSEGEGPSSYEQYF.

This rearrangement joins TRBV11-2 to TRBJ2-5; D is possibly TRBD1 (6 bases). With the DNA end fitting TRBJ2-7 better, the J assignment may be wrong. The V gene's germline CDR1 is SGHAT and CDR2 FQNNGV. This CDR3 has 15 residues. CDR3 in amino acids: CASSSGQIYSYEQYF. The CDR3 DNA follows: TGTGCCAGCAGCTCCGGACAGATATACTCCTACGAGCAGTACTTC.

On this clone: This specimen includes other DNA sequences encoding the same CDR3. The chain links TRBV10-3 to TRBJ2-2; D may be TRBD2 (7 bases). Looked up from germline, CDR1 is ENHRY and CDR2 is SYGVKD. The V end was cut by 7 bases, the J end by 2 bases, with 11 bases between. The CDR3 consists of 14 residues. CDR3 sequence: CAIKGGFNTGELFF. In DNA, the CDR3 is TGTGCCATCAAGGGGGGGTTCAACACCGGGGAGCTGTTTTTT.

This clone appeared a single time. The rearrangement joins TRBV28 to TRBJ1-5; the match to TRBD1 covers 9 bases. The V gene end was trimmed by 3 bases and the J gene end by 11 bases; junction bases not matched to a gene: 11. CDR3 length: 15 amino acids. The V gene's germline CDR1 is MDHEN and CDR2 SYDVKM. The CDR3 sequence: CASSFGDRVFLAQHF. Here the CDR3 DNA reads TGTGCCAGCAGTTTTGGGGACAGGGTATTTCTAGCCCAGCATTTT. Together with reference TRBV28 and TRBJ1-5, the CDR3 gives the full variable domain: DVKVTQSSRYLVKRTGEKVFLECVQDMDHENMFWYRQDPGLGLRLIYFSYDVKMKEKGDIPEGYSVSREKKERFSLILESASTNQTSMYLCASSFGDRVFLAQHFGDGTRLSIL.

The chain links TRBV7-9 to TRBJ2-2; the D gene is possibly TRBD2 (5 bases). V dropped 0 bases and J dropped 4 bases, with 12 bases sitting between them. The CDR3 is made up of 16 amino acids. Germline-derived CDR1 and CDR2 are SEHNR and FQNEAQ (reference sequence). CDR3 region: CASSLARVGPTGELFF. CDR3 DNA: TGTGCCAGCAGCTTAGCGAGGGTCGGCCCCACCGGGGAGCTGTTTTTT.

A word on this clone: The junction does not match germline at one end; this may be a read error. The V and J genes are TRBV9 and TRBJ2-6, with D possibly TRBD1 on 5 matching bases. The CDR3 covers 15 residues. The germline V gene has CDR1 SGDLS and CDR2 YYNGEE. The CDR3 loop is CASSVGTNGANGLTF. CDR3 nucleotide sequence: TGTGCCAGCAGCGTAGGGACCAATGGGGCCAACGGCCTGACTTTC.

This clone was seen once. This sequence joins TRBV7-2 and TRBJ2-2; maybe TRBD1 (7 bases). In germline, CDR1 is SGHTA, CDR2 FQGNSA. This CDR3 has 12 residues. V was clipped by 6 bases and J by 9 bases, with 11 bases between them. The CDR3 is CASRQGGRELFF. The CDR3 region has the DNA TGTGCCAGCAGGCAGGGGGGCCGGGAGCTGTTTTTT.

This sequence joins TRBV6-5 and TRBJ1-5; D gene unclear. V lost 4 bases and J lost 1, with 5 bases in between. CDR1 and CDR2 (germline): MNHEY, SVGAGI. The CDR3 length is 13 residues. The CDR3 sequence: CASSFQSNQPQHF. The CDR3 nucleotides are TGTGCCAGCAGTTTTCAGAGCAATCAGCCCCAGCATTTT.

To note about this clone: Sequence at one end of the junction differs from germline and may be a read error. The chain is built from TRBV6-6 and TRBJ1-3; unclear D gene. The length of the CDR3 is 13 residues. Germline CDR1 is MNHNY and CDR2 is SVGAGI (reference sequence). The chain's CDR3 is CASRETSGNAIYF. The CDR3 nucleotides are TGTGCCAGCAGGGAGACGTCTGGAAACGCCATATATTTT.

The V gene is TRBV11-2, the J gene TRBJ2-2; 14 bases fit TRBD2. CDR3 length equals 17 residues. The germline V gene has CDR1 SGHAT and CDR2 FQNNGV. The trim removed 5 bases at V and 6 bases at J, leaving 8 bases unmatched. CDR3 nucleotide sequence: TGTGCCAGCAGCCCTGGACTAGCGGGGGGCTGGGCCGGGGAGCTGTTTTTT. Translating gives CASSPGLAGGWAGELFF. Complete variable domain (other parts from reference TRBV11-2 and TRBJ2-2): EAGVAQSPRYKIIEKRQSVAFWCNPISGHATLYWYQQILGQGPKLLIQFQNNGVVDDSQLPKDRFSAERLKGVDSTLKIQPAKLEDSAVYLCASSPGLAGGWAGELFFGEGSRLTVL.

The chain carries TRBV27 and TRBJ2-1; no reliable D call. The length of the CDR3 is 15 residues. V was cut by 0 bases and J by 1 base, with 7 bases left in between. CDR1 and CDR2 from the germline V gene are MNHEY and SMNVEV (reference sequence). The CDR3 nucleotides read TGTGCCAGCAGTTTATCGATAGTTTCCTACAATGAGCAGTTCTTC. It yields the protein CASSLSIVSYNEQFF.

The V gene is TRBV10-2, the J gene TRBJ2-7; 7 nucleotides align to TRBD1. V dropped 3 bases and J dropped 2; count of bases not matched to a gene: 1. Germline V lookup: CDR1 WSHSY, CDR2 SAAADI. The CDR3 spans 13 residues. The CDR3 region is CASSDGTAYEQYF. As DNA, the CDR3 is TGCGCCAGCAGTGACGGGACAGCCTACGAGCAGTACTTC.

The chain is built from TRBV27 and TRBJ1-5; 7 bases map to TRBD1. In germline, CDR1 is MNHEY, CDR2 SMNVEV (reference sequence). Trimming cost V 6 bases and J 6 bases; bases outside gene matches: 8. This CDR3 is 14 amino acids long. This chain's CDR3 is CASSGVQGSQPQHF. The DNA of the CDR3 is TGTGCCAGCAGCGGAGTACAGGGGAGTCAGCCCCAGCATTTT.

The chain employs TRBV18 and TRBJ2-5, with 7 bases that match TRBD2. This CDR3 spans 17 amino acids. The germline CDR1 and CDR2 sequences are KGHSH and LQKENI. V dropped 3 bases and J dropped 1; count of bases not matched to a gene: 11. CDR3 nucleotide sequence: TGTGCCAGCTCACCCCTACCCCCTGCGGGAGCCCAAGAGACCCAGTACTTC. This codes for CASSPLPPAGAQETQYF.